There are many counts of the clone carrying this T cell receptor beta chain. One entry per CDR3 protein, called by TCRdb with MiXCR from the reads. Of more than 150,000 distinct CDR3 sequences listed, around 20% are singletons. The data originate from a study of T cell repertoires in cytomegalovirus infection. J lost 0 bases, V lost 5 bases, and 6 bases had no gene match. Germline CDR1 SGHTA, CDR2 FQGNSA. The CDR3 is 16 amino acids. Material: PBMCs. This receptor was taken from a human donor in good health (CMV status not recorded). Some clones in this sample may be carry-over from other donors' samples. J is TRBJ2-5 and V is TRBV7-2; 10 bases match TRBD1. CDR3 in amino acids: CASSPRQGAYQETQYF. CDR3 bases: TGTGCCAGCAGCCCGAGACAGGGGGCGTACCAAGAGACCCAGTACTTC.